This paragraph reports one TCR beta chain. The antigen remains unidentified. Patients who had autoimmune disease history or got systemic immunosuppression were left out. Here immunoSEQ multiplex PCR was the method, and the copy in TCRdb shows in-frame clones only, minus some. The sample records 70,000 to 75,000 clones, roughly 88% being singletons. This sample stems from a study of OX40 agonist ivuxolimab in advanced cancers. The overall study: Dose-escalation cases comprised hepatocellular carcinoma, melanoma, renal cell or head and neck cancer. Study findings and constraints: Within 6 weeks, CD4+ and CD8+ blood T cells expanded clonally at 0.1 to 3.0 mg/kg. More expanded clones were seen, on average, in CD8+ T cells than in CD4+.

There are 16 residues in the CDR3. The J segment lost 6 bases and the V segment lost 5 bases, leaving 10 bases of the junction unmatched. Germline loops: CDR1 MNHEY, CDR2 SMNVEV (reference sequence). The sequences come from CD4+ or CD8+ T cells sorted from blood, collected in a trial of the OX40 agonist ivuxolimab. The TCR sequence derives from an adult with an advanced solid tumor such as melanoma, head and neck, liver or kidney cancer. The chain employs TRBV27 and TRBJ1-4; 9 bases are a match to TRBD1. CDR3 amino acids: CASSLYPGQGYEKLFF. The CDR3 DNA reads TGTGCCAGCAGTCTCTACCCGGGACAGGGTTATGAAAAACTGTTTTTT.